The clone carrying this T cell receptor (beta chain) was seen a few times. Its target is unknown. TCRdb fed the 5' RACE reads into MiXCR, producing one record per CDR3 protein. The sample records nearly 350,000 distinct CDR3 sequences, 7% to 10% being singletons. From germline, CDR1 is SGHKS and CDR2 YYEKEE (reference sequence). Trimming pared 6 bases from V and 1 base from J, leaving 13 bases between. The CDR3 has 14 amino acids. The data belong to a study of T cells after yellow fever vaccination. Whole-study results and caveats: Post-booster repertoires contained most primary-vaccination clones again (about 96% CD4, roughly 91% CD8).

The TCR comes from a man between 18 and 29 years old who received the YFV17D yellow fever vaccine. The chain links TRBV5-5 to TRBJ1-1; possible D gene TRBD1, 6 bases. Here the sequenced sample was PBMCs, taken about 49 days after the first yellow fever vaccination. CDR3 residues: CASTPEGGNTEAFF. The CDR3 DNA reads TGTGCCAGCACCCCGGAAGGGGGGAACACTGAAGCTTTCTTT. Filled out from reference TRBV5-5 and TRBJ1-1, the complete variable domain reads DAGVTQSPTHLIKTRGQQVTLRCSPISGHKSVSWYQQVLGQGPQFIFQYYEKEERGRGNFPDRFSARQFPNYSSELNVNALLLGDSALYLCASTPEGGNTEAFFGQGTRLTVV.